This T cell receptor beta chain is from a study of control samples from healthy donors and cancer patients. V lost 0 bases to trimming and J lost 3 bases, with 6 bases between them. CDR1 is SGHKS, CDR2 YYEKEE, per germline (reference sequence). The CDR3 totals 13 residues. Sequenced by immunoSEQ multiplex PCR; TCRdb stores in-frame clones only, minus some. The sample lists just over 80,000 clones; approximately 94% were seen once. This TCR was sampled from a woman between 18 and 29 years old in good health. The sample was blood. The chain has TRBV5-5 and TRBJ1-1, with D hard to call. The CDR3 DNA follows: TGTGCCAGCAGCTTGGGCTCGGACACTGAAGCTTTCTTT. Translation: CASSLGSDTEAFF.